This T cell receptor beta chain is drawn from a study of blood T cell repertoires in COVID-19 (dated by TCRdb to between 2020 and 2021). Describing the broader study: Samples covering the acute and convalescent phases of COVID-19 were provided by collaborators in the United States, Italy and Spain. Where available, HLA class I and class II types were taken from metadata supplied by the sample provider and were not determined by assay-based typing. The prospective study material was composed of cDNA or gDNA derived from T cells, B-cell-depleted T cells, or PBMCs. Sample metadata almost always included a de-identified subject ID, COVID-19 status, age in years and sex. The samples were drawn from two sources: the first 160 participants of the ongoing ImmuneRACE study, and 1,254 subjects contributed by 6 global collaborators. Subjects who had been exposed to COVID-19, were actively infected with it, or had recovered from it provided the deeply sampled blood TCRbeta repertoires that made up the dataset. A freely available public database, intended as a resource for researchers studying the immune response to SARS-CoV-2, is where the repertoires were released. What the authors observed across the whole study: The amount of clinical and demographic metadata varied by source and participant and was provided uncurated.

The collaborating institutions used their own protocols to collect whole blood in K2EDTA tubes. For TCRbeta analysis, collaborator samples were shipped as frozen whole blood, as isolated PBMCs, or as DNA extracted from either sample type. TCRbeta CDR3 regions were amplified from genomic DNA using the immunoSEQ Assay, a bias-controlled multiplex PCR. Regarding the original processing steps: Within the assay, amplification of reference gene primers was used to estimate how many nucleated cells each sample contained. To quantify the absolute abundance of each unique TCRbeta CDR3 rearrangement, sequence reads were collapsed and filtered. Productive Simpson clonality was computed per sample as the square root of Simpson's diversity index over productive rearrangements. Entries here come from immuneACCESS through TCRdb and include only in-frame sequences with V and J called. Some clones fail to appear in such tables; in the studies checked, an unresolved V gene covers under half of the shortfall, and the cause of the remainder is unknown. D and trimming were read from the DNA, whereas the V and J calls and clone size are those reported in that table. The sample profile shows about 66,000 clones; 86% of them were found once. The ten largest clones take up just under 7% of the sample.

In the case of this clone: Its antigen remains unidentified. Base qualities were left out, and no much larger clone turns up one base away.

The sequence came from a man aged 45-65 years with active COVID-19. Material for sequencing was peripheral blood.

The CDR3 reads CASSLGQGADYGYTF. The DNA reads TGTGCCAGCAGCCTGGGACAGGGGGCGGACTATGGCTACACCTTC. The chain links TRBV5-4 with TRBJ1-2; TRBD1 agrees with 12 junctional bases. CDR1 and CDR2 were assigned from the germline V gene (reference sequence) as SGHNT and YYREEE. V loses 4 bases at its end and J loses 3 bases; junction bases beyond the gene matches: 4. From cysteine to phenylalanine, the CDR3 is 15 amino acids long. Solely the CDR3 DNA is kept, with 45 bases framed from the first base.